This T cell receptor beta chain appears in the sequencing data of a study of blood T cell repertoires in COVID-19. In the original workflow: Estimation of nucleated cell counts was performed using reference gene primer amplification. Measured with immunoSEQ multiplex PCR; TCRdb has only the in-frame clones, and not every one. That table supplies the V and J calls and clone size; D and trimming were determined from the DNA. Of some 100,000 clones in the sample, approximately 90% are singletons; the top ten hold roughly 0.99%. The source is a man aged 60-69 years with acute or convalescent COVID-19. Sequencing was carried out using peripheral blood.

CDR3 coding DNA: TGTGCCAAAGTGCCGGGACAGGGGGCGCAGGGCTACACCTTC. Amino acids: CAKVPGQGAQGYTF. The chain recombines TRBV2 with TRBJ1-2, with TRBD1 matching over 12 bases. The CDR3 length is 14 residues. V dropped 10 bases and J dropped 8; count of bases not matched to a gene: 11. CDR1 is SNHLY and CDR2 is FYNNEI in the germline V gene. Filled out from reference TRBV2 and TRBJ1-2, the complete variable domain reads EPEVTQTPSHQVTQMGQEVILRCVPISNHLYFYWYRQILGQKVEFLVSFYNNEISEKSEIFDDQFSVERPDGSNFTLKIRSTKLEDSAMYFCAKVPGQGAQGYTFGSGTRLTVV.